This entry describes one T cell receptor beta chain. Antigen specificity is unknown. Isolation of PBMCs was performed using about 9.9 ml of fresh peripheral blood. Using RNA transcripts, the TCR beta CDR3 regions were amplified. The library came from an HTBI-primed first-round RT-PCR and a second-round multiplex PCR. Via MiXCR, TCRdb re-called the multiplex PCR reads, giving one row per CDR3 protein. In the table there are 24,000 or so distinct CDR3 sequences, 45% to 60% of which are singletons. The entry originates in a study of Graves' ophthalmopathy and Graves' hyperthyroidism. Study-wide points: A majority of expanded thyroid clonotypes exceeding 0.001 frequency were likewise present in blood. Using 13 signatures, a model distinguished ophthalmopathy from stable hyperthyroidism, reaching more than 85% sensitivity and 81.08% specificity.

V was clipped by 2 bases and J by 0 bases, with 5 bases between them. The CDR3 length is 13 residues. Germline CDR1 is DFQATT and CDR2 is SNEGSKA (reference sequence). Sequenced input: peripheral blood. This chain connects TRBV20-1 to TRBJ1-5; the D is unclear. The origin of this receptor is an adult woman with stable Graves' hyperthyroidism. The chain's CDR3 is CSARQSSNQPQHF. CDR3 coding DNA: TGCAGTGCTAGACAGAGTAGCAATCAGCCCCAGCATTTT.